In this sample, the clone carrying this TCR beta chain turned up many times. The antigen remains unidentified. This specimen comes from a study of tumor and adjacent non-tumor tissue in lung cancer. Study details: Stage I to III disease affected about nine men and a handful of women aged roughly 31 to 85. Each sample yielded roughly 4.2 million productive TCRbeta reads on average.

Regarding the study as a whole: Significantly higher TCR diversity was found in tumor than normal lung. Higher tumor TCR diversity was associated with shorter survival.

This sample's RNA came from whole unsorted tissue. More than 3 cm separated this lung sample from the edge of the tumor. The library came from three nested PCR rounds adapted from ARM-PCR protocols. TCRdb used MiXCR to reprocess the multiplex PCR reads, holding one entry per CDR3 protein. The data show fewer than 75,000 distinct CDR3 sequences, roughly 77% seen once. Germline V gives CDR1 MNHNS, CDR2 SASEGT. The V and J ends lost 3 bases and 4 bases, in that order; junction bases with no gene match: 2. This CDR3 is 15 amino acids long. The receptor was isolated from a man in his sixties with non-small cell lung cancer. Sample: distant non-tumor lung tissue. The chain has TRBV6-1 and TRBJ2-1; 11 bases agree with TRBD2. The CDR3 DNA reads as TGTGCCAGCAGTGAGGCTAGCGGGAGGTACAATGAGCAGTTCTTC. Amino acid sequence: CASSEASGRYNEQFF.